This TCR beta chain is drawn from a study of CD8+ T cells in alopecia areata (dated by TCRdb to 2017 to 2018). About the full investigation: The study used high-throughput TCRbeta sequencing to examine T cell clonal expansion in alopecia areata, in both the C3H/HeJ mouse model and human patients. Human TCRbeta sequencing covered scalp tissue and sorted CD4+ and CD8+ peripheral blood T cells from patchy and totalis/universalis alopecia areata patients and healthy controls. Clonality in the scalp was compared among normal scalp (n=4), patchy alopecia areata scalp (n=8), and alopecia totalis/universalis scalp (n=8). RNA was extracted with the PAXgene miRNA kit for fixed scalp, the miRNeasy kit for PBMCs, and the RNeasy kit for mouse skin. Amplification of TCRbeta CDR3 regions was done by immunoSEQ multiplex PCR using 35 Vbeta forward primers and 13 Jbeta reverse primers. General conclusions and limits of the study: Lesional scalp, especially in alopecia totalis/universalis, showed higher clonality and more expanded CD8+ clones than normal scalp, suggesting antigenic drive. Shared TCR sequences between patients were less evident than in mice, which may be partly attributable to HLA diversity in the patient population. Unlike mouse skin, which is dominated by gammadelta T cells, normal human skin has resident alphabeta T cells that are also sequenced, and this complicates analysis of the scalp TCR repertoire.

Libraries were made using the immunoSEQ multiplex PCR assay. To provide template for TCR sequencing, every sample had RNA extracted and reverse transcribed into cDNA. SuperScript III was used to make first-strand cDNA, primed with a 2:1 mix of oligo-dT and random hexamers. A synthetic immune receptor repertoire was used to assess amplification bias, and residual bias was removed computationally. Regarding the original processing steps: Raw reads were preprocessed to remove errors, and CDR3 was defined by IMGT conventions from the conserved cysteine to phenylalanine. Clonality was computed as 1 minus the Shannon entropy, with the entropy normalized by log2 of the number of productive unique TCRs. Whether scalp clones were CD4 or CD8 was inferred by matching scalp TCRbeta sequences against CD4 and CD8 repertoires sorted from blood. The table comes from immuneACCESS by way of TCRdb, which keeps in-frame sequences with V and J called. Part of the clones is missing from these tables; in studies checked, under half for an unresolved V gene and the rest for unknown reasons. The D gene and trimming were derived from the DNA, and the V and J assignments and clone size from that table. In all, the sample holds about 200,000 clones, and roughly 56% of those were seen once. The ten most abundant clones make up over 4% of the sample.

On this clone: Its antigen is currently not known. Per-base qualities were not stored, and no clone one base away is much larger.

PBMCs were isolated by density centrifugation and stained for CD3, CD4 and CD8, after which CD4+ and CD8+ T cells were sorted on a FACSAria. Unaffected controls provided scalp biopsies and blood samples. The CDR3 sequence holds 14 residues, the cysteine and phenylalanine included. Only the CDR3 region is kept as DNA, spanning 42 bases read in frame from base 1. The V and J ends are trimmed by 6 bases and 1 base, leaving 12 bases between them. CDR1 and CDR2 are read off the germline V gene as MNHEY and SVGAGI. The chain uses TRBV6-5 and TRBJ2-5; the D segment cannot be called with confidence. The sequencing sample was made of CD8+ T cells sorted from blood. The receptor was isolated from a human donor in good health. The CDR3 protein sequence reads: CASSSERLQETQYF. The sequenced DNA: TGTGCCAGCAGCTCCGAAAGACTCCAAGAGACCCAGTACTTC.